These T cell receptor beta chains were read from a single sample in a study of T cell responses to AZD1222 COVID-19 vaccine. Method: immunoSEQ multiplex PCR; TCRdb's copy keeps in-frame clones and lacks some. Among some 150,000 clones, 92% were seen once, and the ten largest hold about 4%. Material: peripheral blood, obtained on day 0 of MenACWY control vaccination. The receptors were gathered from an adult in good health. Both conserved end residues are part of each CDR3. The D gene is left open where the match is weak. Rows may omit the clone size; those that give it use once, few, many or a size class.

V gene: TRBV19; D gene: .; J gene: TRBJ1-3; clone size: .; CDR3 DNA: TGTGCCAGTAGTATTCTCCCCCGGGAGCACATCAGTCTAAACACCATATATTTT; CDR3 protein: CASSILPREHISLNTIYF
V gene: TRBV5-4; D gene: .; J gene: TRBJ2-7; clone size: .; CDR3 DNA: TGTGCCAGCAGCTTGCTAGGGGCCGCCGAGCAGTACTTC; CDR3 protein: CASSLLGAAEQYF
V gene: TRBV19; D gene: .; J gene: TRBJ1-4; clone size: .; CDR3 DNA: TGTGCCAGTAGCCTACTAACTAATGAAAAACTGTTTTTT; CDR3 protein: CASSLLTNEKLFF
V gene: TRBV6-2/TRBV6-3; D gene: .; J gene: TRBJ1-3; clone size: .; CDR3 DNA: TGTGCCAGCAGTCGAACGGGACTCGGAAACACCATATATTTT; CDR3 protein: CASSRTGLGNTIYF
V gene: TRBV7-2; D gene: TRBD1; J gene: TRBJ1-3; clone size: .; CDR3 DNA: TGTGCCAGCAGCAGAAGGGCAGGGGGAAACTCTGGAAACACCATATATTTT; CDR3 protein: CASSRRAGGNSGNTIYF
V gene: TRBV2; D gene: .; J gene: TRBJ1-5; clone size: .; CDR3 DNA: TGTGCCAGCAGTCGTACGGGCGGACAGCCCCAGCATTTT; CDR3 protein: CASSRTGGQPQHF
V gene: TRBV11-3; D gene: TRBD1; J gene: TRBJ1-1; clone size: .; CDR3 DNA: TGTGCCAGCAGCTTAGAAACAGGGGCCACTGAAGCTTTCTTT; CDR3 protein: CASSLETGATEAFF
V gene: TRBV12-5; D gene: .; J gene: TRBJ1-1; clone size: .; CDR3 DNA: TGTGCTAGTGGTCAACCGGGGGGTGAAGCTTTCTTT; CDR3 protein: CASGQPGGEAFF
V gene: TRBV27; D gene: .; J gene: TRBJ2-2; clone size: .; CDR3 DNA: TGTGCCAGCAGTTTACTGGTTAGCGACTTGAACACCGGGGAGCTGTTTTTT; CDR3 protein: CASSLLVSDLNTGELFF
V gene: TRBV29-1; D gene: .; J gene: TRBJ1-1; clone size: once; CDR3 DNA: TGCAGCGTACTTCAGCGTGGGGCAGGTAACACTGAAGCTTTCTTT; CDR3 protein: CSVLQRGAGNTEAFF
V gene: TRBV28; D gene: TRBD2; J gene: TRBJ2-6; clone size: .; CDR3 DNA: TGTGCCAGCAGGTCTATTGGACTAGCGGGAGACTCTGGGGCCAACGTCCTGACTTTC; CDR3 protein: CASRSIGLAGDSGANVLTF
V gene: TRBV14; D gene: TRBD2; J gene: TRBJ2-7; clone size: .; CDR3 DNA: TGTGCCAGCAGCCAAGGTCTAGCGGGAGCCTCCTACGAGCAGTACTTC; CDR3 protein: CASSQGLAGASYEQYF
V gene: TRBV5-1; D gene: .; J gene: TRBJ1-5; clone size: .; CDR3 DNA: TGCGCCAGCAGCTTGAGCAGCCCTAGCAATCAGCCCCAGCATTTT; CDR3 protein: CASSLSSPSNQPQHF
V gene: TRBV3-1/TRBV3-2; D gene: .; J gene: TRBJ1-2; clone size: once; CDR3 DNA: TGTGCCAGCAGCCAAGATCCAACAGCCCGAAGTTATGGCTACACCTTC; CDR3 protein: CASSQDPTARSYGYTF
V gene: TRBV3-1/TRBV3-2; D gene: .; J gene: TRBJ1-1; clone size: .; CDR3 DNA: TGTGCCAGCAGCCAAAGGGGGACCGGGGCTTTCTTT; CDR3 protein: CASSQRGTGAFF
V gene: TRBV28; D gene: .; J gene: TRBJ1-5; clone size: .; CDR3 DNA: TGTGCCAGCAGTGCGCCCTGGCAGCCCCAGCATTTT; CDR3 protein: CASSAPWQPQHF
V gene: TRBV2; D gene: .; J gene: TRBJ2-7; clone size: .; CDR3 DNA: TGTGCCAGCAGAGGGGGGACGGGGGCGTCCAACGAGCAGTACTTC; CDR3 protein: CASRGGTGASNEQYF
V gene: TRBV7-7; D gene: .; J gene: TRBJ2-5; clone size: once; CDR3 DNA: TGTGCTAGTTATCTTTTCCAGACCCAGTACTTC; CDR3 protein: CASYLFQTQYF
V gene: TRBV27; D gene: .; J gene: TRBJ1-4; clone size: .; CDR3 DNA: TGTGCCAGCACCGCCGGTGCGGGGGCTGCGGGAAAACTGTTTTTT; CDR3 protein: CASTAGAGAAGKLFF
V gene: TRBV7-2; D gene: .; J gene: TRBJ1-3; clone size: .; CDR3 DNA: TGTGCCAGCAGCTTAGGGCTGCGCTCTGGAAACACCATATATTTT; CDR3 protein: CASSLGLRSGNTIYF
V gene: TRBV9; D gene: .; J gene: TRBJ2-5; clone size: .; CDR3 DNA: TGTGCCAGCAGCGTAGATGCAGGGAGGCAAGAGACCCAGTACTTC; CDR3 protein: CASSVDAGRQETQYF
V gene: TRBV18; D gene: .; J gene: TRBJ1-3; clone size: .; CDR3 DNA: TGTGCCAGCTCACCAGTGGGGGATCGACTTGGAAACACCATATATTTT; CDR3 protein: CASSPVGDRLGNTIYF
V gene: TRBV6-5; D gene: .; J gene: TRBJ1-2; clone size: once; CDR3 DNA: TGTGCCAGCTCCCCCCGGGGAGGTAACTATGGCTACACCTTC; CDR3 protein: CASSPRGGNYGYTF
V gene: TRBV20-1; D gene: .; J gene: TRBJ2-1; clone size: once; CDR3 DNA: TGCAGTGCTAGTTTGCTGACTTACGGATACAATGAGCAGTTCTTC; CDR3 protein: CSASLLTYGYNEQFF
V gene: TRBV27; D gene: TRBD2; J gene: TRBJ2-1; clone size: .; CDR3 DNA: TGTGCCAGCAGTTTTAGCCTAGCGGCCACGAGCTCCTACAATGAGCAGTTCTTC; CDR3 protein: CASSFSLAATSSYNEQFF
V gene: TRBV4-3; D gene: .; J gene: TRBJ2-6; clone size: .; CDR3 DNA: TGCGCCAGCAGCCAAGAGCCAGGGGGGGACTCTGGGGCCAACGTCCTGACTTTC; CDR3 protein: CASSQEPGGDSGANVLTF
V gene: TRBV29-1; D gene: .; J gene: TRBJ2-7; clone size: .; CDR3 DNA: TGCAGCGTTGAGCGGGGGACAGGTTCCTACGAGCAGTACTTC; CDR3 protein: CSVERGTGSYEQYF
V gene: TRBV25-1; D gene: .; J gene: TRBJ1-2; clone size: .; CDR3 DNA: TGTGCCAGCAGTGAATCAACTTGGCTCACCTTC; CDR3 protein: CASSESTWLTF
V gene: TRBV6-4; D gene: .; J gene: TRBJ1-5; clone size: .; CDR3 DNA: TGTGCCAGCAGTGAATATAGCAATCAGCCCCAGCATTTT; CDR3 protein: CASSEYSNQPQHF
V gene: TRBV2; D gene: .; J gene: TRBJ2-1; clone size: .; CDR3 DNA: TGTGCCAGCAGTGGCCGGTGGGGCCCAGACAATGAGCAGTTCTTC; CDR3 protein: CASSGRWGPDNEQFF
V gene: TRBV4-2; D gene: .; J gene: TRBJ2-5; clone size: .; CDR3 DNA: TGTGCCAGCAGCCCCGATGGGGCGGGGGAGACCCAGTACTTC; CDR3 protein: CASSPDGAGETQYF
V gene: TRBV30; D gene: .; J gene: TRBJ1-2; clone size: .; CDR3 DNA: TGTGCCTGGAGTGTACAGGGATTCTATGGCTACACCTTC; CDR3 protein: CAWSVQGFYGYTF
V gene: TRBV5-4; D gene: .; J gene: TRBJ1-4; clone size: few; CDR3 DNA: TGTGCCAGCAGCTTGGCCGGATTTCCCGGGGAAAAACTGTTTTTT; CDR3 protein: CASSLAGFPGEKLFF